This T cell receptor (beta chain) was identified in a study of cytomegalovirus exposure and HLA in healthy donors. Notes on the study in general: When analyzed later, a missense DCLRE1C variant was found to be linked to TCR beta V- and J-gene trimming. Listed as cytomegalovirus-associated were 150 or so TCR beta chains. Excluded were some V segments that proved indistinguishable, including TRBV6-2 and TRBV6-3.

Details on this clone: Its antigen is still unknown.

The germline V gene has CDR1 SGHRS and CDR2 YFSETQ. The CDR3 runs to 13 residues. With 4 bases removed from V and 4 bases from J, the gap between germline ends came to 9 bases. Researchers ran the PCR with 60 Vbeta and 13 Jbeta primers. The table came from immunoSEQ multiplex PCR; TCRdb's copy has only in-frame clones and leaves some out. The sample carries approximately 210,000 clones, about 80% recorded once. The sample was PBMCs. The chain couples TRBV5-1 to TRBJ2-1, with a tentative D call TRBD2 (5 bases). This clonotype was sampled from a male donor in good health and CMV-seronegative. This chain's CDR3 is CASSPGSYNEQFF. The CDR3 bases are TGCGCCAGCAGCCCGGGAAGTTACAATGAGCAGTTCTTC.